This is a list of T cell receptor beta chains from one sample in a study of blood T cell repertoires in COVID-19. The repertoire was sequenced with immunoSEQ multiplex PCR; TCRdb's copy has only in-frame clones and lacks some. Of about 7,500 clones listed, around nine tenths are singletons. Material for sequencing was peripheral blood. All receptors derive from a human donor in a cohort sampled during active COVID-19. CDR3s include the opening cysteine and the closing phenylalanine or tryptophan. The D gene is left open where the match is weak. Only some rows state a clone size, as once, few, many or a class for expanded clones.

cdr3_aa: CATTAYLTGGINNEQFF; cdr3_nt: TGTGCCACCACCGCCTATTTGACAGGGGGCATCAACAATGAGCAGTTCTTC; cdr3_length: 17; j_call: TRBJ2-1; v_call: TRBV15; d_call: TRBD1; clone_size: -
cdr3_aa: CATSDPRSGRGYTGELFF; cdr3_nt: TGTGCCACCAGTGACCCCCGTTCCGGGAGAGGTTACACCGGGGAGCTGTTTTTT; cdr3_length: 18; j_call: TRBJ2-2; v_call: TRBV24-1; d_call: -; clone_size: -
cdr3_aa: CAISDTTSGSYEQFF; cdr3_nt: TGTGCCATCAGTGATACAACTAGCGGGAGCTATGAGCAGTTCTTC; cdr3_length: 15; j_call: TRBJ2-1; v_call: TRBV10-3; d_call: TRBD2; clone_size: -
cdr3_aa: CASSLGGSTDTQYF; cdr3_nt: TGTGCCAGCAGTCTAGGGGGAAGCACAGATACGCAGTATTTT; cdr3_length: 14; j_call: TRBJ2-3; v_call: TRBV28; d_call: -; clone_size: once
cdr3_aa: CASRNRVDNEQFF; cdr3_nt: TGTGCCAGTAGGAACAGGGTGGACAATGAGCAGTTCTTC; cdr3_length: 13; j_call: TRBJ2-1; v_call: TRBV19; d_call: -; clone_size: -
cdr3_aa: CASNSDCTDTQYF; cdr3_nt: TGTGCCAGCAATTCGGACTGCACAGATACGCAGTATTTT; cdr3_length: 13; j_call: TRBJ2-3; v_call: TRBV6-8; d_call: -; clone_size: -
cdr3_aa: CASSQATQGTYGYTF; cdr3_nt: TGTGCCAGCAGCCAAGCAACACAGGGAACCTATGGCTACACCTTC; cdr3_length: 15; j_call: TRBJ1-2; v_call: TRBV3-1/TRBV3-2; d_call: -; clone_size: -
cdr3_aa: CASKRTGGNQPQHF; cdr3_nt: TGTGCCAGCAAACGGACAGGGGGCAATCAGCCCCAGCATTTT; cdr3_length: 14; j_call: TRBJ1-5; v_call: TRBV2; d_call: TRBD1; clone_size: few
cdr3_aa: CAINRRDDSYNEQFF; cdr3_nt: TGTGCCATCAATAGGAGGGACGACTCCTACAATGAGCAGTTCTTC; cdr3_length: 15; j_call: TRBJ2-1; v_call: TRBV10-3; d_call: -; clone_size: -
cdr3_aa: CAISERPGQPNTGELFF; cdr3_nt: TGTGCCATCAGTGAAAGGCCGGGACAGCCAAACACCGGGGAGCTGTTTTTT; cdr3_length: 17; j_call: TRBJ2-2; v_call: TRBV10-3; d_call: TRBD1; clone_size: -
cdr3_aa: CASTPGLVLSGELFF; cdr3_nt: TGTGCCAGCACCCCGGGACTAGTGCTCTCCGGGGAGCTGTTTTTT; cdr3_length: 15; j_call: TRBJ2-2; v_call: TRBV28; d_call: TRBD2; clone_size: -
cdr3_aa: CASRVDRGRTDTQYF; cdr3_nt: TGTGCCAGCAGGGTTGACAGGGGGCGGACAGATACGCAGTATTTT; cdr3_length: 15; j_call: TRBJ2-3; v_call: TRBV6-5; d_call: TRBD1; clone_size: -
cdr3_aa: CASSLQGTTNEKLFF; cdr3_nt: TGCGCCAGCAGCCTGCAGGGAACAACTAATGAAAAACTGTTTTTT; cdr3_length: 15; j_call: TRBJ1-4; v_call: TRBV5-1; d_call: -; clone_size: once
cdr3_aa: CASSFHRGHYNEQFF; cdr3_nt: TGTGCCAGCAGTTTCCACAGGGGGCACTACAATGAGCAGTTCTTC; cdr3_length: 15; j_call: TRBJ2-1; v_call: TRBV28; d_call: TRBD1; clone_size: once
cdr3_aa: CASSKGGRRTDTQYF; cdr3_nt: TGTGCCAGCAGCAAGGGAGGGAGACGCACAGATACGCAGTATTTT; cdr3_length: 15; j_call: TRBJ2-3; v_call: TRBV21-1; d_call: -; clone_size: -
cdr3_aa: CASSFRQGMNTEAFF; cdr3_nt: TGTGCCAGCAGCTTTCGACAGGGCATGAACACTGAAGCTTTCTTT; cdr3_length: 15; j_call: TRBJ1-1; v_call: TRBV11-3; d_call: TRBD1; clone_size: -
cdr3_aa: CAISDPAGGSTEAFF; cdr3_nt: TGTGCCATCAGTGACCCCGCAGGGGGCAGTACTGAAGCTTTCTTT; cdr3_length: 15; j_call: TRBJ1-1; v_call: TRBV10-3; d_call: TRBD1; clone_size: -
cdr3_aa: CASSVVGRGDGYTF; cdr3_nt: TGTGCCAGCAGCGTAGTGGGCAGGGGAGATGGCTACACCTTC; cdr3_length: 14; j_call: TRBJ1-2; v_call: TRBV9; d_call: -; clone_size: -
cdr3_aa: CAWSVARQENTGELFF; cdr3_nt: TGTGCCTGGAGTGTAGCGCGACAGGAGAACACCGGGGAGCTGTTTTTT; cdr3_length: 16; j_call: TRBJ2-2; v_call: TRBV30; d_call: -; clone_size: -
cdr3_aa: CASSLGQGGNEQYF; cdr3_nt: TGCGCCAGCAGCTTGGGACAGGGTGGGAACGAGCAGTACTTC; cdr3_length: 14; j_call: TRBJ2-7; v_call: TRBV5-1; d_call: TRBD1; clone_size: -
cdr3_aa: CASSLPPTSGIREQYF; cdr3_nt: TGTGCCAGCAGCCTACCCCCGACTAGCGGGATACGCGAGCAGTACTTC; cdr3_length: 16; j_call: TRBJ2-7; v_call: TRBV5-4; d_call: TRBD2; clone_size: -
cdr3_aa: CASSLRQGGTDTQYF; cdr3_nt: TGCGCCAGCAGCTTGAGACAGGGTGGCACAGATACGCAGTATTTT; cdr3_length: 15; j_call: TRBJ2-3; v_call: TRBV5-1; d_call: TRBD1; clone_size: -
cdr3_aa: CSGYGTGVSETQYF; cdr3_nt: TGCAGCGGGTACGGGACAGGGGTTTCAGAGACCCAGTACTTC; cdr3_length: 14; j_call: TRBJ2-5; v_call: TRBV29-1; d_call: TRBD1; clone_size: -
cdr3_aa: CSVEFSGRFYEQYF; cdr3_nt: TGCAGCGTTGAATTTAGCGGGAGATTCTACGAGCAGTACTTC; cdr3_length: 14; j_call: TRBJ2-7; v_call: TRBV29-1; d_call: TRBD2; clone_size: medium-sized
cdr3_aa: CASSVRWGTYEQYF; cdr3_nt: TGTGCCAGCAGCGTTCGGTGGGGCACCTACGAGCAGTACTTC; cdr3_length: 14; j_call: TRBJ2-7; v_call: TRBV7-2; d_call: -; clone_size: -
cdr3_aa: CASSQEGGRTYEQYF; cdr3_nt: TGCGCCAGCAGCCAAGAGGGGGGTCGCACCTACGAGCAGTACTTC; cdr3_length: 15; j_call: TRBJ2-7; v_call: TRBV4-1; d_call: -; clone_size: -
cdr3_aa: CASTLRRTFYNEQFF; cdr3_nt: TGTGCCAGCACCTTAAGGCGGACTTTTTACAATGAGCAGTTCTTC; cdr3_length: 15; j_call: TRBJ2-1; v_call: TRBV28; d_call: -; clone_size: -
cdr3_aa: CASSFQGWETQYF; cdr3_nt: TGTGCCAGCAGTTTTCAGGGGTGGGAGACCCAGTACTTC; cdr3_length: 13; j_call: TRBJ2-5; v_call: TRBV12-3/TRBV12-4; d_call: -; clone_size: -